This TCR beta chain is from a study of patients and donors after allogeneic stem cell transplantation. Ten or more counts support this clonotype. CDR1 and CDR2 from the germline V gene are LGHNA and YSLEER. The junction had 13 bases not matched to a gene; V was cut back by 6 bases and J by 6 bases. The CDR3 totals 17 residues. TCRdb redid the calling of the RT-PCR reads with MiXCR, one entry per CDR3 protein. The sample records 410,000 or so distinct CDR3 sequences, roughly 17% being singletons. The TCR was taken from a human donor who was either an allogeneic HSCT recipient or a stem cell or donor lymphocyte infusion donor (not recorded which). It is not recorded whose cells these are; they may come from a transplant donor. This chain joins TRBV4-3 and TRBJ2-3, with 12 bases matching TRBD2. The material sequenced was blood, either unsorted or a sorted T cell fraction (not recorded which). The CDR3 loop reads CASSWGASGGAGDTQYF. Here the CDR3 DNA reads TGCGCCAGCAGTTGGGGGGCTAGCGGGGGGGCCGGGGATACGCAGTATTTT.